What follows are 23 T cell receptor beta chains derived from one specimen sequenced in a study of control samples from healthy donors and cancer patients. The assay was immunoSEQ multiplex PCR, and TCRdb's table has in-frame clones only and misses some. Found here are around 45,000 clones, 70% to 75% of them singletons; the top ten hold 17%. Specimen: formalin-fixed, paraffin-embedded tissue. These receptors were obtained from a male donor with melanoma.

The chain couples TRBV20-1 to TRBJ1-1; D gene uncertain. The germline V gene encodes CDR1 DFQATT and CDR2 SNEGSKA (reference sequence). The CDR3 is 11 amino acids. Trimming shortened V by 2 bases and J by 11 bases, and 12 bases separated the two germline ends. The CDR3 here is CSARPGVYAFF. The CDR3, as DNA: TGCAGTGCTAGACCCGGTGTATATGCTTTCTTT.

The chain uses TRBV7-3 and TRBJ2-3; 11 nucleotides line up with TRBD2. Per the germline V gene, CDR1 is SGHTA and CDR2 is FQGTGA. The J segment lost 4 bases and the V segment lost 5 bases, leaving 2 bases of the junction unmatched. The CDR3 has 14 residues. As DNA, the CDR3 is TGTGCCAGCAGCCCGGGACTAGCGGCAGATACGCAGTATTTT. It yields the protein CASSPGLAADTQYF.

This clone was seen once. The V call is TRBV10-3, the J call TRBJ2-5; 7 nucleotides line up with TRBD1. Germline lookup yields CDR1 ENHRY and CDR2 SYGVKD. After removal of 8 bases from V and 5 bases from J, the junction contained 11 bases not matched to a gene. This CDR3 has 14 residues. The CDR3 loop is CAIATGSSRETQYF. In nucleotides, the CDR3 is TGTGCCATCGCGACAGGGAGTTCTCGGGAGACCCAGTACTTC.

This clone was counted between two and nine times. J is TRBJ1-2 and V is TRBV5-1; TRBD1 might be the D (5 bases). Deletions cut 4 bases from V and 0 bases from J, with 10 bases between. Germline CDR1 is SGHRS and CDR2 is YFSETQ. The CDR3 extends over 14 amino acids. CDR3 protein: CASSPGLANYGYTF. The CDR3 DNA reads TGCGCCAGCAGCCCGGGGCTAGCTAACTATGGCTACACCTTC.

The rearrangement joins TRBV29-1 to TRBJ2-3; D might be TRBD2 (6 bases). The CDR3 is 14 amino acids. The V end lost 8 bases, the J end lost 6 bases, and 21 bases lay between the germline ends. In germline, CDR1 is SQVTM, CDR2 ANQGSEA. In DNA form, the CDR3 reads TGCAGCCATAAAAGGGCGGGGCTCAAGGATACGCAGTATTTT. This codes for CSHKRAGLKDTQYF.

This chain joins TRBV19 and TRBJ2-7; the D is unclear. Germline V gene data show CDR1 as LNHDA and CDR2 as SQIVND (reference sequence). The CDR3 extends over 13 amino acids. Trimming removed 5 bases at V and 9 bases at J, with 17 bases between. This CDR3 is CASSSVDLEGQYF. In DNA form, the CDR3 reads TGTGCCAGTAGTTCCGTGGATCTCGAAGGGCAGTACTTC.

The rearrangement uses TRBV5-5 and TRBJ1-6; TRBD1 matches at 9 bases. This CDR3 spans 15 amino acids. Per the germline V gene, CDR1 is SGHKS and CDR2 is YYEKEE (reference sequence). Trimming took 1 base from V and 6 from J; bases not matched to a gene: 2. CDR3 in amino acids: CASSLSGQGNSPLHF. CDR3 DNA sequence: TGTGCCAGCAGCTTGTCGGGACAGGGTAATTCACCCCTCCACTTT.

The chain has TRBV2 and TRBJ2-7; possibly TRBD1 or TRBD2 for D (5 bases each). The CDR3 runs 13 residues. Germline lookup yields CDR1 SNHLY and CDR2 FYNNEI. The germline V and J ends were trimmed by 4 bases and 2 bases, with 9 bases remaining between them. The CDR3 sequence: CASSVGTTYEQYF. CDR3 DNA: TGTGCCAGCAGTGTTGGGACCACCTACGAGCAGTACTTC.

The count of this clone is one. This chain joins TRBV6-5 and TRBJ2-5; D is unresolved. Germline CDR1 reads MNHEY; CDR2 reads SVGAGI. V shed 0 bases and J shed 3 bases, with 8 bases lying between them. The CDR3 covers 14 residues. The DNA of the CDR3 is TGTGCCAGCAGTTACTCGTACAGAAAAGAGACCCAGTACTTC. It is translated as CASSYSYRKETQYF.

The chain has TRBV6-1 and TRBJ2-3, with 11 bases identical to TRBD2. This CDR3 region has 17 residues. CDR1 MNHNS and CDR2 SASEGT come from the germline V gene. V trimming: 4 bases; J trimming: 0 bases; junction bases outside the gene matches: 6. The CDR3 is CASSALAGGRSTDTQYF. The CDR3 coding sequence is TGTGCCAGCAGTGCATTAGCGGGAGGGAGGAGCACAGATACGCAGTATTTT.

This chain uses TRBV12-3 or TRBV12-4 with TRBJ2-1; D is uncertain. The CDR3 has 12 residues. Trimming stripped 5 bases from V and 4 bases from J, with 6 bases between. CDR3 protein: CASSAKYNEQFF. The CDR3 bases are TGTGCCAGCAGTGCCAAATACAATGAGCAGTTCTTC.

This chain links TRBV5-1 with TRBJ2-7; D perhaps matches TRBD1 (6 bases). Germline CDR1 and CDR2: SGHRS and YFSETQ. The ends were cut back, 0 bases at V and 4 bases at J, with 20 bases in the middle. This CDR3 contains 17 residues. The DNA of the CDR3 is TGCGCCAGCAGCTTGGCTTTGACACAGGGCAGGCAGTACGAGCAGTACTTC. Translated, it gives CASSLALTQGRQYEQYF.

This chain connects TRBV6-1 to TRBJ2-3; 9 bases line up with TRBD2. The germline gives CDR1 MNHNS, CDR2 SASEGT. The V and J ends lost 4 bases and 6 bases, in that order; junction bases with no gene match: 17. There are 18 residues in the CDR3. The CDR3 DNA reads as TGTGCCAGCAGTGCGACAACTACGGGACTAGCCGGAGGGGATACGCAGTATTTT. As protein: CASSATTTGLAGGDTQYF.

This clone was seen a single time. The junction differs from germline at one of its ends, possibly a read error. The CDR3 DNA follows: TGTGCCAGCAGCCAAGGGGGGACAGCCAGGGTTTGGTTC. This translates into CASSQGGTARVWF. The chain combines TRBV3-1 (or the pseudogene TRBV3-2) with TRBJ2-7, with 7 bases matching TRBD1. The CDR3 is 13 residues long. The germline gives CDR1 LGHDT, CDR2 YNNKEL (reference sequence).

This chain uses TRBV14 with TRBJ1-6; D is unresolved. Trimming pared 4 bases from V and 7 bases from J, leaving 11 bases between. Germline values: CDR1 SGHDN, CDR2 FVKESK. The CDR3 is 14 amino acids. Written as DNA, the CDR3 is TGTGCCAGCAGCCCCCACGGAGGGAATTCACCCCTCCACTTT. This gives the protein CASSPHGGNSPLHF.

This chain links TRBV4-2 with TRBJ2-3; 8 nucleotides line up with TRBD2. Trimming cost V 1 base and J 1 base; bases outside gene matches: 7. Germline V gene lookup returns CDR1 LGHNA and CDR2 YNFKEQ. The length of the CDR3 is 17 residues. The CDR3 sequence is CASSQGSAGGRTDTQYF. The CDR3 DNA follows: TGTGCCAGCAGCCAAGGATCTGCGGGAGGACGCACAGATACGCAGTATTTT.

This sequence joins TRBV28 and TRBJ2-5; D is unclear. With 6 bases removed from V and 5 bases from J, the gap between germline ends came to 10 bases. There are 12 residues in the CDR3. Germline V gives CDR1 MDHEN, CDR2 SYDVKM. CDR3 sequence: CASSGPGETQYF. The CDR3 DNA reads as TGTGCCAGCAGCGGACCTGGGGAGACCCAGTACTTC.

This chain uses TRBV7-3 with TRBJ2-1; D gene unclear. The germline V and J ends were trimmed by 5 bases and 0 bases, with 14 bases remaining between them. This CDR3 is built from 16 residues. CDR1 and CDR2 (germline): SGHTA, FQGTGA. DNA for the CDR3: TGTGCCAGCAGCCTAGGATCCGGGTCCTCCTACAATGAGCAGTTCTTC. Protein sequence: CASSLGSGSSYNEQFF.

The chain is built from TRBV2 and TRBJ2-2; 9 nucleotides match TRBD1. CDR3 length equals 14 residues. The junction had 5 bases not matched to a gene; V was cut back by 7 bases and J by 5 bases. From germline, CDR1 is SNHLY and CDR2 FYNNEI. CDR3 bases: TGTGCCAGCAAGGTGGACAGGGGAACCGGGGAGCTGTTTTTT. The encoded protein is CASKVDRGTGELFF.

V gene TRBV9 combines with J gene TRBJ2-1; 7 bases align to TRBD2. Germline loops: CDR1 SGDLS, CDR2 YYNGEE. V was clipped by 4 bases and J by 7 bases; unmatched bases: 11. The CDR3 extends over 15 amino acids. The CDR3 protein is CASSPLGTTGNEQFF. In nucleotides, the CDR3 is TGTGCCAGCAGCCCCCTCGGGACTACGGGTAATGAGCAGTTCTTC. The full variable domain, with the rest looked up from reference TRBV9 and TRBJ2-1, is DSGVTQTPKHLITATGQRVTLRCSPRSGDLSVYWYQQSLDQGLQFLIQYYNGEERAKGNILERFSAQQFPDLHSELNLSSLELGDSALYFCASSPLGTTGNEQFFGPGTRLTVL.

The chain joins TRBV7-8 to TRBJ2-3; TRBD1 matches at 7 bases. CDR3 size: 17 residues. The germline V gene encodes CDR1 SGHVS and CDR2 FQNEAQ. J was trimmed by 5 bases and V by 5 bases; bases with no gene match: 16. The CDR3 reads CASSPRTGSPGGDTQYF. DNA for the CDR3: TGTGCCAGCAGCCCGAGGACAGGCTCACCTGGGGGAGATACGCAGTATTTT.

J is TRBJ2-2 and V is TRBV9, with 11 bases identical to TRBD2. The CDR3 runs 16 residues. The V and J ends lost 4 bases and 2 bases, in that order; junction bases with no gene match: 4. CDR1 and CDR2 from the germline V gene are SGDLS and YYNGEE. CDR3 in DNA: TGTGCCAGCAGCTTCCGACTAGCGGGAAACACCGGGGAGCTGTTTTTT. Protein: CASSFRLAGNTGELFF.

V gene TRBV28 combines with J gene TRBJ2-5; D may be TRBD1 (5 bases). Germline V gives CDR1 MDHEN, CDR2 SYDVKM. The V gene lost 8 bases and the J gene lost 3 bases, with 16 bases spanning the gap. This CDR3 is built from 14 residues. The CDR3 here is CASRTLGQEETQYF. The CDR3 DNA reads TGTGCCAGCCGTACCCTGGGGCAGGAAGAGACCCAGTACTTC.